The 17 T cell receptor beta chains presented below share a single source sample, sequenced in a study of cytomegalovirus exposure and HLA in healthy donors. PCR primers comprised 60 Vbeta and 13 Jbeta primers. This table comes from immunoSEQ multiplex PCR, and its TCRdb copy is limited to in-frame clones, with some not included. In all, the sample yields roughly 82,000 clones. Sequencing was carried out using PBMCs. The receptors were gathered from a woman aged 55-70 years in good health and CMV-seronegative.

This CDR3 is CASSVSRGGNQPQHF. The CDR3 DNA follows: TGTGCCAGCAGTGTTTCCAGGGGTGGCAATCAGCCCCAGCATTTT. The chain uses TRBV2 and TRBJ1-5, with a possible D match to TRBD1 (6 bases). Trimming removed 4 bases at V and 2 bases at J, with 12 bases between. The CDR3 length is 15 residues. Per the germline V gene, CDR1 is SNHLY and CDR2 is FYNNEI.

Of note for this clone: An end of the junction does not agree with germline; a read error may underlie this. V gene TRBV30 combines with J gene TRBJ1-1; D gene ambiguous. The germline CDR1 and CDR2 sequences are GTSNPN and SVGIG (reference sequence). The CDR3 extends over 14 amino acids. The CDR3 protein is CTWSLMEGGTEAFF. CDR3 nucleotides: TGTACCTGGAGTCTGATGGAGGGTGGCACTGAAGCTTTCTTT.

This rearrangement joins TRBV7-2 to TRBJ2-1; TRBD2 agrees at 8 bases. In germline, CDR1 is SGHTA, CDR2 FQGNSA. The trim removed 1 base at V and 9 bases at J, leaving 2 bases unmatched. The CDR3 has 13 amino acids. The CDR3 coding sequence is TGTGCCAGCAGCTTAGAGCGGGAGCGTGAGCAGTTCTTC. Residues: CASSLEREREQFF.

This chain joins TRBV19 and TRBJ2-5; tentative D call: TRBD1 (5 bases). The CDR3 has 14 residues. V dropped 3 bases and J dropped 5 bases, with 13 bases sitting between them. In germline, CDR1 is LNHDA, CDR2 SQIVND (reference sequence). In DNA form, the CDR3 reads TGTGCCAGTAGTATTTTTTACTCAGGGGAGACCCAGTACTTC. Translated: CASSIFYSGETQYF.

The chain has TRBV5-3 and TRBJ2-3; possibly TRBD1 for D (6 bases). TRBV5-3 is annotated as an ORF whose role is uncertain. Trimming took off 2 bases at V and 0 bases at J, with 19 bases between the two ends. The CDR3 totals 18 residues. The CDR3 nucleotides are TGTGCCAGAAGCTTCTCAGGACAGCAGCTAGATAGCACAGATACGCAGTATTTT. It specifies CARSFSGQQLDSTDTQYF.

V usage is TRBV10-2 and J usage is TRBJ1-5; TRBD1 matches at 10 bases. Germline loops: CDR1 WSHSY, CDR2 SAAADI. The CDR3 loop spans 15 amino acids. J gave up 3 bases and V 6 bases, and 5 bases lay outside the gene matches. The CDR3 nucleotides read TGCGCCAGCAGCCGCGGGACAGGGGCCAATCAGCCCCAGCATTTT. This encodes CASSRGTGANQPQHF.

The CDR3 nucleotides read TGTGCCAGTAGCGGTCTAGCCAAAAACATTCAGTACTTC. Its translation is CASSGLAKNIQYF. The chain combines TRBV19 with TRBJ2-4, with D uncertain. CDR1 and CDR2 from the germline V gene are LNHDA and SQIVND (reference sequence). CDR3 size: 13 residues. Trimming shortened V by 6 bases and J by 0 bases, and 6 bases separated the two germline ends.

A note on this clone: A read error may account for a junction end that differs from germline. V is TRBV5-8 and J is TRBJ2-7, with D hard to call. This CDR3 contains 12 residues. Germline lookup yields CDR1 SGHTS and CDR2 YDEGEE. CDR3 DNA: TGTGCCAGCAGCTACGAGACACTTCAGGTTCACTTC. Protein sequence: CASSYETLQVHF. Filled out from reference TRBV5-8 and TRBJ2-7, the complete variable domain reads EAGVTQSPTHLIKTRGQQATLRCSPISGHTSVYWYQQALGLGLQFLLWYDEGEERNRGNFPPRFSGRQFPNYSSELNVNALELEDSALYLCASSYETLQVHFGPGTRLTVT.

This chain joins TRBV28 and TRBJ2-5; TRBD1 might be the D (6 bases). Trimming removed 6 bases at V and 2 bases at J, with 10 bases between. Germline V gene data show CDR1 as MDHEN and CDR2 as SYDVKM. The CDR3 is made up of 13 amino acids. CDR3 loop: CASSPGVQETQYF. The CDR3 region has the DNA TGTGCCAGCAGCCCAGGGGTGCAAGAGACCCAGTACTTC. The full variable domain, with the rest looked up from reference TRBV28 and TRBJ2-5, is DVKVTQSSRYLVKRTGEKVFLECVQDMDHENMFWYRQDPGLGLRLIYFSYDVKMKEKGDIPEGYSVSREKKERFSLILESASTNQTSMYLCASSPGVQETQYFGPGTRLLVL.

The J gene is TRBJ2-1, the V gene TRBV7-2; TRBD1 is a possible D gene (5 bases). The V end lost 1 base, the J end lost 10 bases, and 17 bases lay between the germline ends. The CDR3 has 15 residues. Germline CDR1 reads SGHTA; CDR2 reads FQGNSA. CDR3 DNA sequence: TGTGCCAGCAGCTTAGTTTTCGGCAGGGCAGCGGAGCAGTTCTTC. It codes for CASSLVFGRAAEQFF. The variable domain in full, completed from reference TRBV7-2 and TRBJ2-1, reads GAGVSQSPSNKVTEKGKDVELRCDPISGHTALYWYRQSLGQGLEFLIYFQGNSAPDKSGLPSDRFSAERTGGSVSTLTIQRTQQEDSAVYLCASSLVFGRAAEQFFGPGTRLTVL.

This chain connects TRBV7-9 to TRBJ2-7, with D possibly matching TRBD1 (6 bases). There are 16 residues in the CDR3. The germline V gene encodes CDR1 SEHNR and CDR2 FQNEAQ (reference sequence). V shed 2 bases and J shed 6 bases, with 20 bases lying between them. The CDR3 nucleotides are TGTGCCAGCAGCTTAACGGAAACAGGGAGTCCTCGCGAGCAGTACTTC. This codes for CASSLTETGSPREQYF. The variable domain in full, completed from reference TRBV7-9 and TRBJ2-7, reads DTGVSQNPRHKITKRGQNVTFRCDPISEHNRLYWYRQTLGQGPEFLTYFQNEAQLEKSRLLSDRFSAERPKGSFSTLEIQRTEQGDSAMYLCASSLTETGSPREQYFGPGTRLTVT.

The rearrangement uses TRBV7-2 and TRBJ2-1, with 12 bases fitting TRBD2. V lost 8 bases, J lost 5 bases, and 16 bases stayed unmatched. Per germline, CDR1 SGHTA and CDR2 FQGNSA. This CDR3 spans 18 amino acids. The chain's CDR3 is CASARGLAGGVFDNEQFF. As DNA, the CDR3 is TGTGCCAGCGCAAGGGGGCTAGCGGGAGGGGTGTTTGACAATGAGCAGTTCTTC.

The chain uses TRBV5-4 and TRBJ1-6; 9 bases map to TRBD1. The CDR3 consists of 16 residues. With V trimmed by 0 bases and J by 6 bases, 4 bases remained unmatched. In germline, CDR1 is SGHNT, CDR2 YYREEE (reference sequence). The CDR3 region has the DNA TGTGCCAGCAGCTTGGGGGGACAGGGACGTAATTCACCCCTCCACTTT. This translates into CASSLGGQGRNSPLHF. The full variable domain, with the rest looked up from reference TRBV5-4 and TRBJ1-6, is ETGVTQSPTHLIKTRGQQVTLRCSSQSGHNTVSWYQQALGQGPQFIFQYYREEENGRGNFPPRFSGLQFPNYSSELNVNALELDDSALYLCASSLGGQGRNSPLHFGNGTRLTVT.

This sequence joins TRBV7-6 and TRBJ1-3; D is perhaps TRBD1 (6 bases). The CDR3 is made up of 14 amino acids. The V end was cut by 4 bases, the J end by 4 bases, with 11 bases between. CDR1 is SGHVS and CDR2 is FNYEAQ in the germline V gene. The CDR3: CASSSGAWGNTIYF. DNA for the CDR3: TGTGCCAGCAGCTCAGGGGCCTGGGGAAACACCATATATTTT.

The chain recombines TRBV28 with TRBJ2-3, with D possibly matching TRBD2 (6 bases). The CDR3 has 14 residues. Germline assignment: CDR1 MDHEN and CDR2 SYDVKM. V was pared by 4 bases and J by 7 bases, with 15 bases between. In nucleotides, the CDR3 is TGTGCCAGCAGTTCTCCTAGCGCGGGGAATACGCAGTATTTT. Translation: CASSSPSAGNTQYF. The full variable domain, in which reference TRBV28 and TRBJ2-3 provide the parts outside the CDR3, is DVKVTQSSRYLVKRTGEKVFLECVQDMDHENMFWYRQDPGLGLRLIYFSYDVKMKEKGDIPEGYSVSREKKERFSLILESASTNQTSMYLCASSSPSAGNTQYFGPGTRLTVL.

This chain uses TRBV5-1 with TRBJ2-1, with 14 positions matching TRBD2. Trimming took 0 bases from V and 0 from J; bases not matched to a gene: 8. Germline CDR1 SGHRS, CDR2 YFSETQ. CDR3 length: 20 residues. The CDR3 protein is CASSLVGLAGDGSSYNEQFF. The CDR3 region has the DNA TGCGCCAGCAGCTTGGTGGGACTAGCGGGGGATGGGAGCTCCTACAATGAGCAGTTCTTC.

The rearrangement uses TRBV28 and TRBJ1-5; TRBD1 aligns across 7 bases. The V gene's germline CDR1 is MDHEN and CDR2 SYDVKM. The trim removed 7 bases at V and 6 bases at J, leaving 3 bases unmatched. The CDR3 loop spans 12 amino acids. The CDR3 bases are TGTGCCAGCACAGGGGGAACTCAGCCCCAGCATTTT. Translated: CASTGGTQPQHF.